This T cell receptor beta chain was recorded in a study of cytomegalovirus exposure and HLA in healthy donors (dated by TCRdb to 2017 to 2019). About the investigation overall: In an earlier analysis of some 550 of the donors, 250 to 300 Gb of sequence data and 100 million or so unique TCR beta sequences from approximately 180 million T cells were reported. Approximately 310 gigabases of sequencing data and approximately 93 million unique TCR sequences were included in an early release covering about 700 HLA-typed donors. Among the roughly 380 genotyped donors, 81% belonged to the genetic ancestry cluster associated with self-reported Caucasian donors. The aim of the study was to test whether cataloging public T cell receptors could identify signatures of past pathogen exposure. The study used immunosequencing to profile the T cell repertoires of several hundred subjects and linked those repertoires to cytomegalovirus serostatus. Along with the roughly 670-subject first cohort, a separate validation cohort of over 90 different subjects was used. The study combined high-throughput TCR immunosequencing, statistical association of individual TCRs with disease status, and machine learning to predict cytomegalovirus infection status. A later analysis re-analyzed previously published TCR beta repertoires from 600 to 850 donors and added high-resolution HLA genotyping to study TCR occurrence patterns. Rather than using new phenotypic data, the later analysis identified candidate immune exposures from TCR beta sequences and from how often those sequences occurred across donors. In an earlier analysis of roughly 540 of the donors, high-throughput TCR beta sequencing was used to judge whether each TCR beta V gene segment behaved as functional or pseudogenic. Alongside the repertoire data, information on donor age, sex, ethnicity and CMV serostatus was compiled. Genome-wide SNP genotypes for about 60% of the 666 donors were used in a later genetic analysis, which treated that subset as a discovery cohort. Every discovery cohort repertoire had been produced on one sequencing platform. HLA typing covered class I and class II loci at four-digit resolution. The number of donors typed differed by locus, with 629-630 for A, B, C, DRB1 and DQB1, roughly 520 for DQA1, 600 to 610 for DPA1, and around 460 for DPB1. A handful of DR-DQ haplotypes were treated as single units for association and clustering because of strong linkage in the cohort. On average, roughly 200,000 unique TCR beta nucleotide sequences were sequenced per donor among about 400 genotyped donors of the cohort, with approximately 18% of those sequences being non-productive.

In this sample, this clone turned up a few times. It lacks a known antigen. The input lacks base qualities; no much larger clone sits a single base away. The investigation overall reported the following: Across donors, most TCR sequences were observed very rarely, whereas some public TCRs were present in many individuals. According to a later analysis, parvovirus B19, influenza, CMV and Epstein-Barr virus appeared linked to several top co-occurrence clusters. Because HLA typing was unavailable for some donors at each locus, only the typed subset was used in association tests. Compared with equally common non-associated chains, HLA-associated TCR beta chains in a later analysis were more clonally expanded and had lower generation probabilities. The study listed approximately 150 TCR beta chains as associated with cytomegalovirus. A further reported finding was that TCR beta sequences accurately predicted the HLA-A and HLA-B alleles for most subjects in the first cohort. According to the authors, the approach could potentially be generalized to other disease states and immunological phenotypes. In vitro tests confirmed that a few of the cytomegalovirus-associated TCR beta chains recognize cytomegalovirus antigens. Because counts were too low, about 18 rarely observed V segments, including chromosome 9 orphons, were excluded from the earlier analysis of around 590 of the donors. A later analysis associated about 17,000 TCR beta sequences with specific HLA alleles at a false discovery rate of 0.05. Linkage disequilibrium might explain the correlated functional status among segregating V segments, but an unknown experimental factor could not be ruled out. In a later analysis, most CMV-associated TCR beta chains were found to appear HLA-restricted, with HLA associations seemingly driven largely by CMV exposure. Because the 87-base-pair reads could not distinguish some IMGT-functional V segments, including TRBV6-2 and TRBV6-3, those segments were excluded. In a later analysis, TCR association rates were found to vary across HLA loci, with the most associated TCRs seen for DRB1 alleles and the fewest for HLA-C alleles. When HLA alleles, especially DR and DQ, strongly co-occurred, TCR associations were difficult to assign to individual alleles. A later genetic analysis associated a missense DCLRE1C variant with V-gene and J-gene trimming of TCR beta chains, and an independent cohort replicated the association. Compared with the 666-donor mean, donors in an Asian-associated ancestry cluster had fewer N-insertions in productive TCRs, according to a later genetic analysis. The sequencing pipeline was judged likely to have produced a cluster of highly shared sequence variants as a technical artifact. The cohort was sequenced for TCR beta chains only, and without alpha or paired-chain data the features that could be detected were limited. CMV serostatus was the only immune exposure information available for the cohort. The presence/absence analyses assumed that sequencing depth was roughly uniform across donors, and that assumption may not be true. The classifier was reported to diagnose cytomegalovirus status with high specificity and sensitivity in both the original and validation cohorts. An earlier analysis of approximately 570 of the donors showed that most TCR beta V segments appeared in productive rearrangements either about 87% or about 30% of the time, which broadly matched IMGT annotations.

Receptors were amplified or captured by the immunoSEQ multiplex PCR assay. A mixture of 60 forward primers for TCR Vbeta segments and 13 reverse primers for TCR Jbeta segments was used in the multiplex PCR. A multiplex PCR assay on genomic DNA amplified the CDR3 region of rearranged TCR beta genes. Amplified TCR beta libraries were sequenced as 87-base-pair reads on the Illumina HiSeq System. The original methods were these. In a later analysis, some 80 million unique TCR beta chains were counted across the 650 to 700 repertoires, and approximately 11 million of these chains were shared by at least two donors. Raw reads were error-corrected and collapsed into unique sequences with a nearest-neighbor algorithm that merged closely related sequences to remove PCR and sequencing errors. V, D and J gene segments were assigned by aligning CDR3 sequences to IMGT reference sequences. For a sequence to be retained, a match of at least six nucleotides was required to both a V gene segment and a J gene segment. Rearrangements were called productive when the CDR3 lacked stop codons and stayed in frame with V and J; all others were non-productive. Following IMGT convention, CDR3 was defined as the stretch from the second conserved V-encoded cysteine to the conserved J-encoded phenylalanine. The earlier analysis of more than 450 of the donors excluded sequences that lacked an unambiguous match to a single V gene segment. An earlier analysis of around 600 of the donors classified V segments as functional when productive rearrangements were above 56.7% and as segregating when the standard deviation between donors was above 5%. A statistical classification framework was built to diagnose cytomegalovirus status from the catalog of TCR beta chain sequences. A later analysis assigned V and J genes by comparing TCR nucleotide sequences with IMGT/GENE-DB human TR gene sequences. A later analysis assigned CDR3 sequences and most-parsimonious VDJ recombination scenarios with the TCRdist pipeline. In a later analysis, each TCR beta chain was defined by its CDR3 amino acid sequence together with its V-gene family, and reads lacking a unique V-gene family were excluded. To address suspected cross-contamination and a sequencing artifact, a later analysis removed around 590 highly shared, low-generation-probability nucleotide sequences. For each public chain, a later analysis derived a clonal expansion index from normalized ranks of inferred template counts within each repertoire. Generation probabilities in a later analysis came from a VDJ recombination model fitted to out-of-frame rearrangements, and those results were checked against IGoR. In a later analysis, hypergeometric tests were used to score TCR-TCR, TCR-HLA and TCR-CMV co-occurrence, with a repertoire-size bias correction applied to TCR pairs. False discovery rates were estimated in a later analysis by permuting HLA or CMV assignments 20 times. In a later analysis, co-occurring TCRs were grouped with DBSCAN, and TCRdist sequence similarity was added when clustering was performed within HLA-allele-positive subsets. Repertoires with fewer than 30,000 or more than 120,000 public chains, plus five repertoires with anomalous nucleotide sharing, were excluded from co-occurrence clustering. The immuneACCESS repertoire file appears here via TCRdb, limited to in-frame rearrangements. These files lack a portion of the clones; in checked studies, under half of the deficit traces to unresolved V genes, and the cause of the others is not known. V and J calls and clone size are those listed in that table; D and trimming were worked out from the DNA. The sample profile shows about 200,000 clones; 80% to 85% of them were found once. Of the sample, 2.7% falls within the top ten clones.

From its cysteine to its phenylalanine, the CDR3 spans 14 amino acids. CDR3 DNA only is kept here, 42 bases in frame from base 1. The germline V and J ends show losses of 4 bases and 1 base respectively, and no gene match explains 3 bases of the junction. In the germline V gene, CDR1 corresponds to MDHEN and CDR2 to SYDVKM. In total, 600 or so healthy bone marrow donors made up the cohort. All cohort members were sampled while nominally healthy, although unrecorded immune exposures were likely present. The donor tested CMV seronegative and was one of the 352 seronegative cohort members. Every donor gave a peripheral blood sample, and the peripheral blood mononuclear cells from that sample were used for TCR beta sequencing. Genomic DNA was extracted from the blood cell samples with the Qiagen DNeasy Blood Extraction Kit.

The source material was PBMCs. The sequence was obtained from a middle-aged woman in good health and CMV-seronegative. The chain uses TRBV28 and TRBJ1-1, with 7 central nucleotides matching TRBD1. CDR3 loop: CASSSGGPNTEAFF. The bases read TGTGCCAGCAGTTCAGGGGGTCCGAACACTGAAGCTTTCTTT.